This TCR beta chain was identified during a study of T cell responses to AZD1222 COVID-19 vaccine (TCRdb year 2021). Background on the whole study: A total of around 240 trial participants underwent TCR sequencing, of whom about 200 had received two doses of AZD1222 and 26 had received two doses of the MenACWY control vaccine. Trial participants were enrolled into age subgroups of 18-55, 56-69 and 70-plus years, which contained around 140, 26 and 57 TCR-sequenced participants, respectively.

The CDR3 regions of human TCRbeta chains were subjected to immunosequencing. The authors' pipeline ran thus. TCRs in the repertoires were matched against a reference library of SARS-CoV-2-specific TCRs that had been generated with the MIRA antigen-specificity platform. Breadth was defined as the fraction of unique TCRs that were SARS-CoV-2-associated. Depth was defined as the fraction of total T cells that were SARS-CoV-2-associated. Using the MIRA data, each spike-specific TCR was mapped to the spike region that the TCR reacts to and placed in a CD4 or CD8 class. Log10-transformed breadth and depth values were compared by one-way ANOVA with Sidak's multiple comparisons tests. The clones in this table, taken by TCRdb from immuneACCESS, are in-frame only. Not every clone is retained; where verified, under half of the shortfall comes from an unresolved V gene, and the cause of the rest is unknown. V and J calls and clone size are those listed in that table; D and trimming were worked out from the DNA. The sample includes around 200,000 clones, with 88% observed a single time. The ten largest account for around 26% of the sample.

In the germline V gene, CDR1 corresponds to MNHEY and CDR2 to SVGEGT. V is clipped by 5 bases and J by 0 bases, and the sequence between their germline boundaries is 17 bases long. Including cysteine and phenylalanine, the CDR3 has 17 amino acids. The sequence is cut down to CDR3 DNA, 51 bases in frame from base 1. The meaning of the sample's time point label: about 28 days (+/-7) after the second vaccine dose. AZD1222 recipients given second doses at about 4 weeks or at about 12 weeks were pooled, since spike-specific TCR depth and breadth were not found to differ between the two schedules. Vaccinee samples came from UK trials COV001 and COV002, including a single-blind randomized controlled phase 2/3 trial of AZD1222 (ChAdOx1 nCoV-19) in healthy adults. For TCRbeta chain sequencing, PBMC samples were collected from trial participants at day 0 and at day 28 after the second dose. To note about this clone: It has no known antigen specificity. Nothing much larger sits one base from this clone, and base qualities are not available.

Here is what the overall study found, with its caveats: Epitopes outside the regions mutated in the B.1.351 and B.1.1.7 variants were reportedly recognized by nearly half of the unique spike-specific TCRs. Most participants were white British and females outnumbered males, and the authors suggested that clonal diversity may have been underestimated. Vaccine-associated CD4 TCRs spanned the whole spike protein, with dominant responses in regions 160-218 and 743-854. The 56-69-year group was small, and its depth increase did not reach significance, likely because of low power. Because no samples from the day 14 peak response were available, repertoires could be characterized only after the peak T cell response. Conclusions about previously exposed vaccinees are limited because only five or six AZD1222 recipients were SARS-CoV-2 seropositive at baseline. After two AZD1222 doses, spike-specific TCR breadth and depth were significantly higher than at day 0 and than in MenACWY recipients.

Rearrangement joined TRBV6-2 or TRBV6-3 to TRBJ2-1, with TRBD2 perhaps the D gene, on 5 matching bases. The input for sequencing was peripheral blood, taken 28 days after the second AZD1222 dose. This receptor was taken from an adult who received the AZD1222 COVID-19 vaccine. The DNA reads TGTGCCAGCAGTGCCCTAGGAGCGGCCTCCTCCTACAATGAGCAGTTCTTC. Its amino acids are CASSALGAASSYNEQFF.